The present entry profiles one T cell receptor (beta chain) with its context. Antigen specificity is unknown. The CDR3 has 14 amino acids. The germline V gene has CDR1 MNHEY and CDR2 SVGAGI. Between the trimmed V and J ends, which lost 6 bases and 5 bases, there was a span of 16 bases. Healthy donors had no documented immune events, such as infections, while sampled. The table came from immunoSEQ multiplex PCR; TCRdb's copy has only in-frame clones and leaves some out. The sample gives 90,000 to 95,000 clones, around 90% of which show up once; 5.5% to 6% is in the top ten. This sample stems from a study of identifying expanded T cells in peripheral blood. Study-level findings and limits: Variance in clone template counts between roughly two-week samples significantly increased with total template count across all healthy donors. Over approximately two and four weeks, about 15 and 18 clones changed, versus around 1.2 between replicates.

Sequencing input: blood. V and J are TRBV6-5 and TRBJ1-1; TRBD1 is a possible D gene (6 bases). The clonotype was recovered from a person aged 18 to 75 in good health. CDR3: CASRQTYTGTEAFF. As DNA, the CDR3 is TGTGCCAGCAGACAAACGTATACAGGGACTGAAGCTTTCTTT.